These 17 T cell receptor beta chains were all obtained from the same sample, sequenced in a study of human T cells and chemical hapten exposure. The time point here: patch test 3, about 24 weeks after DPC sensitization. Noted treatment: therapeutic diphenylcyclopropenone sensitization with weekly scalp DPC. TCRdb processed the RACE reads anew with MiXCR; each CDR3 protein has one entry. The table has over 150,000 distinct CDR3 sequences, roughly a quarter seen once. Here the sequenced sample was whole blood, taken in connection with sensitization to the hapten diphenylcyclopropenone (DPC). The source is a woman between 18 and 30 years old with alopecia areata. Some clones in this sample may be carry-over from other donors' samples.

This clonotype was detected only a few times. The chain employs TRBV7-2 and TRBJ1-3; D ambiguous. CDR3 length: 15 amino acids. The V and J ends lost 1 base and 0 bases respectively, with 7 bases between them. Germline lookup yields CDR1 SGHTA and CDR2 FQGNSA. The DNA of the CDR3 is TGTGCCAGCAGCTTAGGGATACCCTCTGGAAACACCATATATTTT. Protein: CASSLGIPSGNTIYF.

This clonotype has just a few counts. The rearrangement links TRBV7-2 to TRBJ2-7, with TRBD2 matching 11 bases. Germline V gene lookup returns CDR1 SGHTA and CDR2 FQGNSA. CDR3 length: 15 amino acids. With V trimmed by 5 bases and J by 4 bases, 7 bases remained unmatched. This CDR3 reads CASSLRLAGTYEQYF. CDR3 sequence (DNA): TGTGCCAGCAGCCTCAGACTAGCGGGAACTTACGAGCAGTACTTC.

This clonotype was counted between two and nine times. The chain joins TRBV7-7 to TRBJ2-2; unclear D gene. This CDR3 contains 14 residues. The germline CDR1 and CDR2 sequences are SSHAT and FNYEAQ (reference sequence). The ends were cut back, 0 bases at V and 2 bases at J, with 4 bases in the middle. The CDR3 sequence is CASSLAANTGELFF. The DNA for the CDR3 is TGTGCCAGCAGCTTAGCTGCTAACACCGGGGAGCTGTTTTTT.

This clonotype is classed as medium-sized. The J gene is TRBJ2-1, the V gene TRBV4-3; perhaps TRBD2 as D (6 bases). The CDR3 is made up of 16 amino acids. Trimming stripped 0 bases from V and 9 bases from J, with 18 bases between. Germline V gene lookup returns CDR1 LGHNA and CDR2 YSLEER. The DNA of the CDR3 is TGCGCCAGCAGCCAAGATGGAACGGGGGAATGGGGTGAGCAGTTCTTC. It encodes CASSQDGTGEWGEQFF.

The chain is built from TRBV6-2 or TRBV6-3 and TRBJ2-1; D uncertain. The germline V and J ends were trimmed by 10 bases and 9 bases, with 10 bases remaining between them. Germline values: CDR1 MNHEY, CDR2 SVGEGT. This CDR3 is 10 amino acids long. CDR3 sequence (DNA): TGTGCCACCCTCGGTGGTGAGCAGTTCTTC. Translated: CATLGGEQFF.

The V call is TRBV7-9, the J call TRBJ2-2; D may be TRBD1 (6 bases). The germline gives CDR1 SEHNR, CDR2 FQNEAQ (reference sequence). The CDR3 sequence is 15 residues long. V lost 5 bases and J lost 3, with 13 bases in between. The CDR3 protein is CASSHRDPYTGELFF. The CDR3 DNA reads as TGTGCCAGCAGCCACAGGGATCCTTACACCGGGGAGCTGTTTTTT.

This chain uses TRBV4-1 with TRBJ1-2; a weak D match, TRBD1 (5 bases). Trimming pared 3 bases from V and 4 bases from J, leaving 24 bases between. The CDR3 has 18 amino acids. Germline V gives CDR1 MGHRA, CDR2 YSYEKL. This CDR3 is CASSHGSLRTPGSYGYTF. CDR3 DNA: TGCGCCAGCAGCCATGGGTCGCTCCGGACACCAGGATCCTATGGCTACACCTTC.

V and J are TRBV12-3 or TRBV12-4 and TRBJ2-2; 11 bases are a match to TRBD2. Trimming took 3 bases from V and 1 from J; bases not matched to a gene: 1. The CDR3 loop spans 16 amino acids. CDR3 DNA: TGTGCCAGCAGTTTGACTAGCGGGATGAACACCGGGGAGCTGTTTTTT. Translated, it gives CASSLTSGMNTGELFF.

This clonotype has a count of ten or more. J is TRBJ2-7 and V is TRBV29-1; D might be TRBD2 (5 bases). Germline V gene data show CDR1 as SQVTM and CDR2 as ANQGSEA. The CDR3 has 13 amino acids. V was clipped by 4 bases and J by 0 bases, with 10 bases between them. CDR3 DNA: TGCAGCGTTGTTGGACTGCGCTCCTACGAGCAGTACTTC. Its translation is CSVVGLRSYEQYF.

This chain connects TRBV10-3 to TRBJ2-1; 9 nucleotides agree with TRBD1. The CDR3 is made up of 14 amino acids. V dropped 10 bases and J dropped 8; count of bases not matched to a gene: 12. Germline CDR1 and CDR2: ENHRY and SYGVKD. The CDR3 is CATKEGTGSDEQFF. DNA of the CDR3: TGTGCCACCAAAGAAGGGACAGGGAGCGATGAGCAGTTCTTC.

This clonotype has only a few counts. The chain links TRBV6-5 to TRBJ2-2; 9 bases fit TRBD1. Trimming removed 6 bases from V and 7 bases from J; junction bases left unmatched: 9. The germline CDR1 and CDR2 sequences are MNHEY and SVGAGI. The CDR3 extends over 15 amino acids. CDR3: CASRDTGGRNGELFF. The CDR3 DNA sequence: TGTGCCAGCAGGGACACAGGGGGCCGGAACGGGGAGCTGTTTTTT.

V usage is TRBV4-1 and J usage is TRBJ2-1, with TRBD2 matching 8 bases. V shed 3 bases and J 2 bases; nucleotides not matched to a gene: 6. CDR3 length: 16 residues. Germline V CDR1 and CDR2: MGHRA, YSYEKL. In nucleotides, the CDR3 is TGCGCCAGCAGCCAGAGCCTCGGGGGGGCCTACAATGAGCAGTTCTTC. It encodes CASSQSLGGAYNEQFF.

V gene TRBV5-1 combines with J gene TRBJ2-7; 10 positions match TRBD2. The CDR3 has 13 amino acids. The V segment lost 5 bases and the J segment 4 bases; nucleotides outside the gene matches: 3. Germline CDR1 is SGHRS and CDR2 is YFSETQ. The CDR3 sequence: CASRSGGAYEQYF. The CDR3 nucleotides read TGCGCCAGCAGGAGCGGGGGGGCTTACGAGCAGTACTTC.

The CDR3 loop is CASSPSRLAVSYNEQFF. CDR3 DNA: TGTGCCAGCTCACCAAGTAGACTAGCGGTCTCCTACAATGAGCAGTTCTTC. This chain links TRBV18 with TRBJ2-1; 9 bases are shared with TRBD2. Germline CDR1 and CDR2: KGHSH and LQKENI. The CDR3 consists of 17 residues. V shed 2 bases and J 0 bases; nucleotides not matched to a gene: 5.

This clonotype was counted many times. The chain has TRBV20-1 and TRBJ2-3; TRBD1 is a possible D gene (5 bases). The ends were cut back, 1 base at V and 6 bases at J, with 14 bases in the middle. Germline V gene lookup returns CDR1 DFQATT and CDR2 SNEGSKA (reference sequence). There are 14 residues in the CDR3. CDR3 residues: CSARGGHAGDTQYF. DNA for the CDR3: TGCAGTGCTAGAGGGGGTCATGCAGGGGATACGCAGTATTTT.

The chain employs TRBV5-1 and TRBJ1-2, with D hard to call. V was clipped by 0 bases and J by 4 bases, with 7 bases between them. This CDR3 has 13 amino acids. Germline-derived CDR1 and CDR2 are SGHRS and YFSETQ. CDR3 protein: CASSLGVSYGYTF. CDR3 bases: TGCGCCAGCAGCTTGGGGGTGTCCTATGGCTACACCTTC. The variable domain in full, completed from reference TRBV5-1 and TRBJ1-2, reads KAGVTQTPRYLIKTRGQQVTLSCSPISGHRSVSWYQQTPGQGLQFLFEYFSETQRNKGNFPGRFSGRQFSNSRSEMNVSTLELGDSALYLCASSLGVSYGYTFGSGTRLTVV.

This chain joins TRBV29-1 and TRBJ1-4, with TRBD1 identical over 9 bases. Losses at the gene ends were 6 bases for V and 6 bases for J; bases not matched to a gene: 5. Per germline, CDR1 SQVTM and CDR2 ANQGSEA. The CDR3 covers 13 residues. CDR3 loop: CSVGTGTYEKLFF. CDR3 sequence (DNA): TGCAGCGTCGGGACAGGGACTTATGAAAAACTGTTTTTT.